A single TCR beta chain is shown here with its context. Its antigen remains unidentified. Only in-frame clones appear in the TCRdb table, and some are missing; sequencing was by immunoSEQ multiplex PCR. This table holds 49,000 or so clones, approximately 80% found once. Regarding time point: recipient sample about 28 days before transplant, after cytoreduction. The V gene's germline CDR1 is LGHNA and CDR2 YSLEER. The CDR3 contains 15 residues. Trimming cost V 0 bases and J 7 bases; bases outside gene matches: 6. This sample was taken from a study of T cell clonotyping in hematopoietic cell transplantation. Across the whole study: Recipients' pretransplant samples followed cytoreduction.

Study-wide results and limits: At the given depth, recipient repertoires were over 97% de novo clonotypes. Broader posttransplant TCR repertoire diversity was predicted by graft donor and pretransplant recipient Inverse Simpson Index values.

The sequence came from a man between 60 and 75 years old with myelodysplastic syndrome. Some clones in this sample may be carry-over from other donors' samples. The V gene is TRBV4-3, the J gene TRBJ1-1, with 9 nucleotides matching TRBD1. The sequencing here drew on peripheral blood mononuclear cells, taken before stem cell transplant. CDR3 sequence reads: CASSQDHGTGFEAFF. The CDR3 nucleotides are TGCGCCAGCAGCCAAGATCACGGGACAGGGTTTGAAGCTTTCTTT.